Below are 6 T cell receptor beta chains sequenced from a single sample in a study of blood T cells in healthy people across ages. For the second PCR, which ran for about 6 to 11 cycles, a sample-barcoded 5' primer and a J-beta primer mix were used. TCRdb reanalysed the 5' RACE reads using MiXCR and keeps one entry per CDR3 protein. This sample has about 1,800,000 distinct CDR3 sequences; 25% to 30% occur once, and the top ten carry about 7.7%. Sequenced material: blood. The receptors were sampled from a woman aged 25 to 39 in good health.

The table lists this clonotype with many counts. CDR3 sequence: CATRPNRGLAGALYQETQYF. The CDR3 coding sequence is TGTGCCACAAGACCTAACAGGGGACTAGCGGGGGCCCTATACCAAGAGACCCAGTACTTC. The rearrangement links TRBV10-3 to TRBJ2-5; 14 bases agree with TRBD2. Germline-derived CDR1 and CDR2 are ENHRY and SYGVKD. The length of the CDR3 is 20 residues. Unmatched junction bases numbered 19, after V lost 10 bases and J lost 0 bases.

V usage is TRBV6-1 and J usage is TRBJ2-5, with 14 bases that match TRBD2. The germline V gene has CDR1 MNHNS and CDR2 SASEGT. This CDR3 comprises 18 residues. V dropped 6 bases and J dropped 4; count of bases not matched to a gene: 13. CDR3 coding DNA: TGTGCCAGCAGCCCCGGGACTAGCGGGGGACCCGTAAGAGAGACCCAGTACTTC. Encoded protein: CASSPGTSGGPVRETQYF.

CDR3 loop: CASSQGHGVASTDTQYF. In nucleotides, the CDR3 is TGTGCCAGCAGCCAAGGTCATGGTGTTGCTAGCACAGATACGCAGTATTTT. V and J are TRBV3-1 and TRBJ2-3, with D unresolved. Germline lookup yields CDR1 LGHDT and CDR2 YNNKEL (reference sequence). The length of the CDR3 is 17 residues. V was cut by 1 base and J by 0 bases, with 14 bases left in between.

The CDR3 nucleotides read TGTGCCACCAGTGATTTCGGGGACAGGGGTAGCGGCTACACCTTC. Translated, it gives CATSDFGDRGSGYTF. This chain links TRBV24-1 with TRBJ1-2, with 10 bases fitting TRBD1. Trimming removed 1 base from V and 8 bases from J; junction bases left unmatched: 6. Germline loops: CDR1 KGHDR, CDR2 SFDVKD. The CDR3 runs to 15 residues.

The chain employs TRBV25-1 and TRBJ2-5; D is possibly TRBD1 (5 bases). The end of the DNA fits TRBJ2-7 better, so the J call may be wrong. CDR3 length equals 16 residues. Germline V gene lookup returns CDR1 MGHDK and CDR2 SYGVNS. The CDR3 DNA follows: TGTGCCAGCATAGGACGACTCAGGGCGCTTGCGTTCGAGCAGTACTTC. It encodes CASIGRLRALAFEQYF.

This clonotype was observed a handful of times. The V gene is TRBV20-1, the J gene TRBJ1-2; D gene unclear. The CDR3 length is 18 residues. The germline CDR1 and CDR2 sequences are DFQATT and SNEGSKA (reference sequence). V was clipped by 2 bases and J by 4 bases, with 26 bases between them. CDR3 nucleotide sequence: TGCAGTGCTAGACGCACCGACCTTGACAAGCCACCTGGCTATGGCTACACCTTC. This codes for CSARRTDLDKPPGYGYTF.